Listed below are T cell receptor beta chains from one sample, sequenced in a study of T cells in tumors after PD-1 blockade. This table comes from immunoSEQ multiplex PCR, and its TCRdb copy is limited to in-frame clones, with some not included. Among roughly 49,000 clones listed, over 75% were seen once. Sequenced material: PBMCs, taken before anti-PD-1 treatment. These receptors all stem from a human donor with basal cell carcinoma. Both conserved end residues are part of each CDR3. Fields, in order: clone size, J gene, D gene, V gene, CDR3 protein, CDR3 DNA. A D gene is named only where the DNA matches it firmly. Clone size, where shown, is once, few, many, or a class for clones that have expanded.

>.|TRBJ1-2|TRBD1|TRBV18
CASSPDRGGYTF
TGTGCCAGCTCACCAGACAGGGGTGGCTACACCTTC
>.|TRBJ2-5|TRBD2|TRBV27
CASSSPSGGAETQYF
TGTGCCAGCAGTTCCCCTAGCGGGGGGGCAGAGACCCAGTACTTC
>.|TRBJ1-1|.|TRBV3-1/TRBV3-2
CASSLSASYTEAFF
TGTGCCAGCAGCCTCAGCGCCTCTTACACTGAAGCTTTCTTT
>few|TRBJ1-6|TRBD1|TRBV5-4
CASNSDRGDLAPLHF
TGTGCCAGCAACTCGGACAGGGGCGATTTGGCACCCCTCCACTTT
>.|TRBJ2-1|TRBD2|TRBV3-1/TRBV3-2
CASSNMGSGGQLYNEQFF
TGTGCCAGCAGCAATATGGGGAGCGGGGGACAATTATACAATGAGCAGTTCTTC
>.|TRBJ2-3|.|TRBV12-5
CASGLNMDSDTQYF
TGTGCTAGTGGTTTGAATATGGACAGTGATACGCAGTATTTT
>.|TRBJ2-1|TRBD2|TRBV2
CASIGTSGYNEQFF
TGTGCCAGCATAGGGACTAGCGGCTACAATGAGCAGTTCTTC
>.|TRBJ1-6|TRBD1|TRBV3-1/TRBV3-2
CASSQDVGTGRLF
TGTGCCAGCAGCCAAGATGTAGGGACAGGGAGACTTTTT
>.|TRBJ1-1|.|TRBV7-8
CASSPRTEAFF
TGTGCCAGCAGCCCAAGGACTGAAGCTTTCTTT
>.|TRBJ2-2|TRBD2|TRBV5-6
CASSLGLAGTGELFF
TGTGCCAGCAGCTTGGGCCTAGCGGGAACCGGGGAGCTGTTTTTT
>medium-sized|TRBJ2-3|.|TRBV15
CATSSAIGHTDTQYF
TGTGCCACCAGCAGCGCTATCGGACACACAGATACGCAGTATTTT
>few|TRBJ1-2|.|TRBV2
CASRKGSLQGGYTF
TGTGCCAGCAGAAAAGGGAGCTTACAGGGTGGCTACACCTTC
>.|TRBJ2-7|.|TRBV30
CAWSLSYEQYF
TGTGCCTGGAGTTTGTCCTACGAGCAGTACTTC
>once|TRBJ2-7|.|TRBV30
CAWSRAEWGKNYEQYF
TGTGCCTGGAGTCGTGCGGAGTGGGGAAAGAACTACGAGCAGTACTTC
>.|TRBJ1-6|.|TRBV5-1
CASSSRSASTGDRILHSPLHF
TGCGCCAGCAGCTCCCGGTCCGCTTCGACTGGGGATAGGATCCTTCATTCACCCCTCCACTTT
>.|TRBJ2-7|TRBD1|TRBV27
CASSLGPPGQGDEQYF
TGTGCCAGCAGTTTAGGCCCTCCCGGACAGGGGGACGAGCAGTACTTC
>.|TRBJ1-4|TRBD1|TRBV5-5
CASSPLRTGGGEKLFF
TGTGCCAGCAGCCCGCTAAGGACAGGGGGCGGTGAAAAACTGTTTTTT
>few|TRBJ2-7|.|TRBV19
CASSIDLSYEQYF
TGTGCCAGTAGTATAGATTTGTCCTACGAGCAGTACTTC
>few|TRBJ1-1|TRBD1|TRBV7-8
CASSSGQVPDTEAFF
TGTGCCAGCAGCTCGGGACAGGTACCCGACACTGAAGCTTTCTTT
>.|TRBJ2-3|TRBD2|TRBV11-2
CASRELSGF
TGTGCCAGCAGAGAGCTTAGCGGGTTT
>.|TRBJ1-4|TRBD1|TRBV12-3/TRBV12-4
CASSTGTVEKLFF
TGTGCCAGCAGTACTGGGACAGTTGAAAAACTGTTTTTT
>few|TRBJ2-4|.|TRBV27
CASSPFPVAKNIQYF
TGTGCCAGCAGTCCCTTCCCTGTAGCCAAAAACATTCAGTACTTC
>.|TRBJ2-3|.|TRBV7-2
CASSLGRADTQYF
TGTGCCAGCAGCTTAGGACGGGCAGATACGCAGTATTTT
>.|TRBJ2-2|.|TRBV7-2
CASSLAAHTGELFF
TGTGCCAGCAGCTTAGCGGCCCATACCGGGGAGCTGTTTTTT
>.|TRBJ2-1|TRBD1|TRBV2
CASRGQGEQGEQFF
TGTGCCAGCAGGGGACAGGGGGAGCAGGGTGAGCAGTTCTTC
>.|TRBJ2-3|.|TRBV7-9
CASSYPETSMDTQYF
TGTGCCAGCAGCTACCCCGAGACTAGTATGGATACGCAGTATTTT
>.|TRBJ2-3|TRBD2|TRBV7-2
CASSLAPSGGADTQYF
TGTGCCAGCAGCTTAGCCCCTAGCGGGGGGGCAGATACGCAGTATTTT
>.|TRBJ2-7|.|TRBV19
CASSIGSGSYEQYF
TGTGCCAGTAGTATTGGATCTGGGAGCTACGAGCAGTACTTC
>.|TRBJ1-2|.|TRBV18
CASSPTVDYGYTF
TGTGCCAGCTCACCGACAGTAGACTATGGCTACACCTTC
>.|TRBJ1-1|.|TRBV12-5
CASARRGGDTEAFF
TGTGCTAGTGCCAGACGCGGGGGGGACACTGAAGCTTTCTTT
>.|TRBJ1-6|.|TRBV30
CAWTEGGRSPLHF
TGTGCCTGGACCGAGGGGGGGCGGTCACCCCTCCACTTT
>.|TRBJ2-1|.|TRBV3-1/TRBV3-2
CASSQDEGGYYNEQFF
TGTGCCAGCAGCCAAGATGAAGGGGGATACTACAATGAGCAGTTCTTC
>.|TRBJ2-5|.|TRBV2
CASIEGGEETQYF
TGTGCCAGCATCGAGGGGGGGGAAGAGACCCAGTACTTC